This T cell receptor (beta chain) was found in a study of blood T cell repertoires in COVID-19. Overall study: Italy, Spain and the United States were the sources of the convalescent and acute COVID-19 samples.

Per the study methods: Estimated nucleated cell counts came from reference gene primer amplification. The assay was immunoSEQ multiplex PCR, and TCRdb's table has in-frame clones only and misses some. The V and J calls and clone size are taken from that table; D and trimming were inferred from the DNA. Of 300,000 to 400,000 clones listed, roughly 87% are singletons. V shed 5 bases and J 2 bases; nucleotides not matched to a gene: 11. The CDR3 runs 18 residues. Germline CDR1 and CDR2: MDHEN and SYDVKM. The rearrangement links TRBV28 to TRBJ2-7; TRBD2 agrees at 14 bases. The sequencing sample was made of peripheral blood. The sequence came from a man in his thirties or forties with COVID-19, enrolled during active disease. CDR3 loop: CASSTPGLAGVPPYEQYF. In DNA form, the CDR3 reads TGTGCCAGCAGTACGCCGGGACTAGCGGGAGTCCCCCCCTACGAGCAGTACTTC.